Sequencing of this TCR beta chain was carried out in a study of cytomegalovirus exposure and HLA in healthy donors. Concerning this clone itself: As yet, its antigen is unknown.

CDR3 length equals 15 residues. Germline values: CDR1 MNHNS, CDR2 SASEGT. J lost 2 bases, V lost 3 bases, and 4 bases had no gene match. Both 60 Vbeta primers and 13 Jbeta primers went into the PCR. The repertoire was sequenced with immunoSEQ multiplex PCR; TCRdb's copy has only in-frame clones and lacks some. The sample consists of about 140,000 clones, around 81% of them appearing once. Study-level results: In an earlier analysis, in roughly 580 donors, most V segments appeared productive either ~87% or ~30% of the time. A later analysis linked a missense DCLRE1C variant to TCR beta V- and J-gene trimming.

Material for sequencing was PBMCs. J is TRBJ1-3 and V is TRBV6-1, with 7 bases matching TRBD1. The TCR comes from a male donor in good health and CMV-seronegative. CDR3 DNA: TGTGCCAGCAGTGAGGAACAGGGGACTGGAAACACCATATATTTT. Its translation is CASSEEQGTGNTIYF.